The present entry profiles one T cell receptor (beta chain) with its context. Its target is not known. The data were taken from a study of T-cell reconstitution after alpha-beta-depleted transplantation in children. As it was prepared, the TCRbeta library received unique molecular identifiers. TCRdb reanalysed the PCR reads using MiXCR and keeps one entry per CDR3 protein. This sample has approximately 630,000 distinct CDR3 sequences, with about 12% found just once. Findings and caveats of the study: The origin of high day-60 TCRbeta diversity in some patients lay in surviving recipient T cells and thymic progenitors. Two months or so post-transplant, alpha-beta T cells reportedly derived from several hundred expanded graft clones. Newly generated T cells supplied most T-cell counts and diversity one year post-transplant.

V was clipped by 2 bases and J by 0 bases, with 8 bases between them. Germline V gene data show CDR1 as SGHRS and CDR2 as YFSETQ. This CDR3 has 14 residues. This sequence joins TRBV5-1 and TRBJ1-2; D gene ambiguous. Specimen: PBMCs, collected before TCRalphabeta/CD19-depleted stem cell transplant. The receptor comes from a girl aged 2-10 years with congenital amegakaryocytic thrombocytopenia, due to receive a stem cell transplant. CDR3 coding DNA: TGCGCCAGCAGCTTTTCAGTCGCTAACTATGGCTACACCTTC. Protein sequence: CASSFSVANYGYTF.